The 13 T cell receptor beta chains below were found in one sample sequenced in a study of blood T cell repertoires in COVID-19. Clones were read by immunoSEQ multiplex PCR, and TCRdb kept only the in-frame ones, dropping some. This table has roughly 110,000 clones, 60% to 85% appearing once. Material: peripheral blood. These receptors all stem from a man between 65 and 85 years old with acute or convalescent COVID-19.

This clone was detected only a few times. The chain employs TRBV5-8 and TRBJ1-6; 7 nucleotides align to TRBD1. Trimming cost V 0 bases and J 7 bases; bases outside gene matches: 1. The CDR3 is 14 residues long. The germline V gene encodes CDR1 SGHTS and CDR2 YDEGEE. CDR3 sequence reads: CASSLGQGNSPLHF. The CDR3 region has the DNA TGTGCCAGCAGCTTGGGACAGGGAAATTCACCCCTCCACTTT.

CDR3 protein: CASSMNTFSYEQYF. The DNA of the CDR3 is TGTGCCAGTAGTATGAATACTTTCTCCTACGAGCAGTACTTC. The chain joins TRBV19 to TRBJ2-7; D call uncertain. The germline CDR1 and CDR2 sequences are LNHDA and SQIVND (reference sequence). The CDR3 runs 14 residues. Deletions cut 3 bases from V and 0 bases from J, with 9 bases between.

V and J are TRBV5-1 and TRBJ2-1; possibly TRBD2 for D (7 bases). V was shortened by 3 bases and J by 9 bases, with 19 bases between the two germline ends. In germline, CDR1 is SGHRS, CDR2 YFSETQ. This CDR3 region has 15 residues. CDR3 nucleotide sequence: TGCGCCAGCAGCTCACAGGACGGGGGGCGAGGTGAGCAGTTCTTC. Its translation: CASSSQDGGRGEQFF.

V and J are TRBV29-1 and TRBJ1-4; the match to TRBD1 covers 7 bases. V trimming: 7 bases; J trimming: 0 bases; junction bases outside the gene matches: 2. The CDR3 is 13 amino acids. Germline values: CDR1 SQVTM, CDR2 ANQGSEA. CDR3 loop: CSAQGATNEKLFF. The CDR3 DNA sequence: TGCAGCGCCCAGGGGGCAACTAATGAAAAACTGTTTTTT. The full variable domain, in which reference TRBV29-1 and TRBJ1-4 provide the parts outside the CDR3, is SAVISQKPSRDICQRGTSLTIQCQVDSQVTMMFWYRQQPGQSLTLIATANQGSEATYESGFVIDKFPISRPNLTFSTLTVSNMSPEDSSIYLCSAQGATNEKLFFGSGTQLSVL.

The chain combines TRBV19 with TRBJ2-2; 9 nucleotides align to TRBD1. The CDR3 runs 14 residues. The V gene end was trimmed by 3 bases and the J gene end by 6 bases; junction bases not matched to a gene: 2. Germline V gene lookup returns CDR1 LNHDA and CDR2 SQIVND (reference sequence). CDR3 residues: CASSIGQGSGELFF. The CDR3, as DNA: TGTGCCAGTAGTATTGGACAGGGGTCCGGGGAGCTGTTTTTT.

This chain joins TRBV12-3 or TRBV12-4 and TRBJ1-2, with 7 bases matching TRBD1. The CDR3 extends over 13 amino acids. With V trimmed by 6 bases and J by 4 bases, 5 bases remained unmatched. The CDR3 DNA sequence: TGTGCCAGCAGACGAACAGGGGCCTATGGCTACACCTTC. This codes for CASRRTGAYGYTF.

This clone was seen once. The chain carries TRBV7-2 and TRBJ2-1; perhaps TRBD1 as D (6 bases). From germline, CDR1 is SGHTA and CDR2 FQGNSA. This CDR3 contains 15 residues. Trimming removed 4 bases at V and 4 bases at J, with 14 bases between. Here the CDR3 DNA reads TGTGCCAGCAGCTCTCAGGGGTCGGGGTACAATGAGCAGTTCTTC. Translated: CASSSQGSGYNEQFF.

This clone was found many times. The gene calls are TRBV5-6 and TRBJ1-1; 7 bases map to TRBD1. This CDR3 is built from 11 residues. V shed 6 bases, J shed 8 bases, and the junction held 4 bases outside the gene matches. Germline V lookup: CDR1 SGHDT, CDR2 YYEEEE. The CDR3 nucleotides read TGTGCCAGCACCAGACAGGGCGAAGCTTTCTTT. Protein sequence: CASTRQGEAFF.

This chain links TRBV18 with TRBJ2-3, with D unresolved. This CDR3 is built from 12 residues. The V end lost 3 bases, the J end lost 5 bases, and 6 bases lay between the germline ends. Germline loops: CDR1 KGHSH, CDR2 LQKENI. The CDR3 coding sequence is TGTGCCAGCTCACCCTTACTAGATACGCAGTATTTT. Its protein is CASSPLLDTQYF.

The chain uses TRBV5-1 and TRBJ2-5, with D perhaps matching TRBD1 (8 bases). The CDR3 sequence is 15 residues long. Germline V gene lookup returns CDR1 SGHRS and CDR2 YFSETQ. The V end was cut by 2 bases, the J end by 5 bases, with 16 bases between. In DNA form, the CDR3 reads TGCGCCAGCAGCTTTTTGGGGGGGACAGGCGAGACCCAGTACTTC. It specifies CASSFLGGTGETQYF.

The chain links TRBV5-1 to TRBJ2-2, with 8 positions matching TRBD1. CDR3 length: 14 residues. The germline V gene encodes CDR1 SGHRS and CDR2 YFSETQ. Losses at the gene ends were 4 bases for V and 7 bases for J; bases not matched to a gene: 6. In nucleotides, the CDR3 is TGCGCCAGCAGCGAGACAGGGGTCGGCGGGGAGCTGTTTTTT. It yields the protein CASSETGVGGELFF.

The V gene is TRBV18, the J gene TRBJ2-2; possible D gene TRBD2, 6 bases. The CDR3 is made up of 14 amino acids. CDR1 and CDR2 from the germline V gene are KGHSH and LQKENI. Trimming left V 5 bases short and J 1 base short, with 8 bases between. CDR3 region: CASSSGENTGELFF. The CDR3 DNA sequence: TGTGCCAGCTCATCGGGAGAGAACACCGGGGAGCTGTTTTTT. Looking up the rest from reference TRBV18 and TRBJ2-2 gives the full variable domain: NAGVMQNPRHLVRRRGQEARLRCSPMKGHSHVYWYRQLPEEGLKFMVYLQKENIIDESGMPKERFSAEFPKEGPSILRIQQVVRGDSAAYFCASSSGENTGELFFGEGSRLTVL.

This clone was counted between two and nine times. The J gene is TRBJ2-1, the V gene TRBV11-2, with a weak D call TRBD2 (5 bases). Germline-derived CDR1 and CDR2 are SGHAT and FQNNGV. The V gene lost 1 base and the J gene lost 5 bases, with 6 bases spanning the gap. This CDR3 is built from 13 residues. Here the CDR3 DNA reads TGTGCCAGCAGCTTAGCCGGGAACAATGAGCAGTTCTTC. It codes for CASSLAGNNEQFF.